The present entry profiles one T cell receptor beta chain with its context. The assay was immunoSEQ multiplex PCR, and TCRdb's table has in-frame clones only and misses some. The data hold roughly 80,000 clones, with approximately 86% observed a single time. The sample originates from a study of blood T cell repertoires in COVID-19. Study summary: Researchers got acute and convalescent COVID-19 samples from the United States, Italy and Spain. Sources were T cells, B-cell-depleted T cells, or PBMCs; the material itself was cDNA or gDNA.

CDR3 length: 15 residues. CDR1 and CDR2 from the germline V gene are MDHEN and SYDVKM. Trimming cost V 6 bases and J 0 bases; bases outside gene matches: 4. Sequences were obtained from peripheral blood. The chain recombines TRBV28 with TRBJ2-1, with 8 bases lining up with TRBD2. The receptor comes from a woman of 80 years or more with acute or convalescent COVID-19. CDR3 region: CASSLTSVSYNEQFF. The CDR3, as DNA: TGTGCCAGCAGCCTGACTAGCGTCTCCTACAATGAGCAGTTCTTC.